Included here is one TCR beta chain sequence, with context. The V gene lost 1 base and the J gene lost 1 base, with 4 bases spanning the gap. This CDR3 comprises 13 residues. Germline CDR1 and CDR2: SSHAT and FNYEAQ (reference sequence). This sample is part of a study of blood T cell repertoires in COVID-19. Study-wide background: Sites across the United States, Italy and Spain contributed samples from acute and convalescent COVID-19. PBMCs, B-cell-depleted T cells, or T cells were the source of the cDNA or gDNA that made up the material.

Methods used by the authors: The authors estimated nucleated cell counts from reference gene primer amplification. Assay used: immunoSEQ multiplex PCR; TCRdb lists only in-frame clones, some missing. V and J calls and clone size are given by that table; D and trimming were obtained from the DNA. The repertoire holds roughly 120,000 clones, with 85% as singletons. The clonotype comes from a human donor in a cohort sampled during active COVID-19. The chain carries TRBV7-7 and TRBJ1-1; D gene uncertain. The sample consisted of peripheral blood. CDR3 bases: TGTGCCAGCAGCTTAGGTCGGAACACTGAAGCTTTCTTT. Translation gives CASSLGRNTEAFF.